The text below deals with one TCR beta chain. Its antigen is still unknown. CDR3 size: 15 residues. V was pared by 4 bases and J by 2 bases, with 15 bases between. The germline CDR1 and CDR2 sequences are SGHDT and YYEEEE. A sample-barcoded 5' primer and a J-beta primer mix were used in a second PCR of roughly 7 to 11 cycles. Each CDR3 protein is one row after TCRdb ran MiXCR on the 5' RACE reads. The sample shows about 810,000 distinct CDR3 sequences, approximately 35% of them seen only once. The entry originates in a study of blood T cells in healthy people across ages. Overall study findings and caveats: Per million T cells, TCR beta diversity dropped about linearly as age rose. Greater diversity and more naive CD4+ cells were seen in long-lived donors than in aged donors.

Investigators took about 10 milliliters of peripheral blood from every donor. The chain uses TRBV5-6 and TRBJ1-1; D is perhaps TRBD1 (5 bases). Input material: blood. This receptor was obtained from a man between 18 and 29 years old in good health. CDR3 sequence reads: CASSIRDGVNTEAFF. The DNA for the CDR3 is TGTGCCAGCAGCATCCGGGACGGGGTAAACACTGAAGCTTTCTTT.